This T cell receptor beta chain was sequenced for a study of blood T cell repertoires in COVID-19. Study-level background: Acute-phase and convalescent COVID-19 samples originated in the United States, Italy and Spain. Nucleic acid was either cDNA or gDNA, and it came from T cells, B-cell-depleted T cells, or PBMCs.

Patients of the Seattle cohort, enrolled during active infection, were followed longitudinally. The CDR3 spans 13 residues. The junction had 4 bases not matched to a gene; V was cut back by 7 bases and J by 3 bases. Germline V lookup: CDR1 ENHRY, CDR2 SYGVKD. Per the study methods: By means of reference gene primer amplification, nucleated cell counts were estimated. Data came from immunoSEQ multiplex PCR; TCRdb stores just in-frame clones and leaves some out. V and J calls plus clone size are reproduced from that table; the DNA served to infer D and trimming. Counted here are roughly 340,000 clones, about nine tenths occurring once; the ten biggest clones make up about 7%.

What was sequenced was peripheral blood. This clonotype was sampled from a woman between 70 and 85 years old with COVID-19, enrolled during active disease. The chain recombines TRBV10-3 with TRBJ2-3, with 7 bases that match TRBD2. The CDR3 DNA reads as TGTGCCATCACCTCCGGGGGGACAGATACGCAGTATTTT. Translation: CAITSGGTDTQYF.